Shown below are 17 T cell receptor beta chains from a single sample sequenced in a study of cytomegalovirus exposure and HLA in healthy donors. The PCR was carried out with 60 Vbeta primers and 13 Jbeta primers. The method was immunoSEQ multiplex PCR; TCRdb's version includes in-frame clones alone and lacks a portion of them. The sample includes nearly 65,000 clones, 73% of them seen just once. Sequenced sample: PBMCs. Source of these receptors: a man in his forties or fifties in good health and CMV-seronegative.

V is TRBV27 and J is TRBJ2-7; 13 nucleotides line up with TRBD2. With 6 bases clipped from V and 2 bases from J, the junction kept 4 bases outside the gene matches. Per the germline V gene, CDR1 is MNHEY and CDR2 is SMNVEV (reference sequence). The CDR3 consists of 15 residues. The CDR3 coding sequence is TGTGCCAGCAGCCGGACTAGCGGGGGCACCTACGAGCAGTACTTC. Encoded protein: CASSRTSGGTYEQYF.

This clone appeared a single time. The chain joins TRBV19 to TRBJ1-5; 8 bases are shared with TRBD1. J lost 6 bases, V lost 1 base, and 8 bases had no gene match. Germline V gives CDR1 LNHDA, CDR2 SQIVND (reference sequence). This CDR3 has 16 residues. CDR3 nucleotide sequence: TGTGCCAGTAGTATAGCCGGGGCAGGGGGCGGTCAGCCCCAGCATTTT. Amino acid sequence: CASSIAGAGGGQPQHF. Looking up the rest from reference TRBV19 and TRBJ1-5 gives the full variable domain: DGGITQSPKYLFRKEGQNVTLSCEQNLNHDAMYWYRQDPGQGLRLIYYSQIVNDFQKGDIAEGYSVSREKKESFPLTVTSAQKNPTAFYLCASSIAGAGGGQPQHFGDGTRLSIL.

The V call is TRBV5-1, the J call TRBJ2-5; TRBD1 aligns across 9 bases. Unmatched junction bases numbered 5, after V lost 1 base and J lost 4 bases. Germline CDR1 SGHRS, CDR2 YFSETQ. CDR3 size: 15 residues. The CDR3 protein is CASSLTGQGLETQYF. Written as DNA, the CDR3 is TGCGCCAGCAGCTTGACGGGACAGGGCTTAGAGACCCAGTACTTC.

V is TRBV27 and J is TRBJ2-1, with 11 bases identical to TRBD2. With 7 bases clipped from V and 3 bases from J, the junction kept 11 bases outside the gene matches. CDR3 length: 17 residues. Germline CDR1 MNHEY, CDR2 SMNVEV (reference sequence). CDR3 sequence (DNA): TGTGCCAGCAAGATTAGAACTAGCGGGGGACTCTACAATGAGCAGTTCTTC. As protein: CASKIRTSGGLYNEQFF.

The chain joins TRBV6-1 to TRBJ2-5, with 7 nucleotides matching TRBD2. This CDR3 is built from 14 residues. V was pared by 1 base and J by 5 bases, with 4 bases of the junction left unmatched. Germline CDR1 reads MNHNS; CDR2 reads SASEGT. The CDR3 nucleotides are TGTGCCAGCAGTGAAGGGCAGGGAGGGGAGACCCAGTACTTC. Amino acids: CASSEGQGGETQYF.

The chain has TRBV5-1 and TRBJ2-2; possibly TRBD1 for D (5 bases). The V and J ends lost 0 bases and 0 bases respectively, with 12 bases between them. In germline, CDR1 is SGHRS, CDR2 YFSETQ. CDR3 size: 17 residues. CDR3 residues: CASSLDATAPNTGELFF. The CDR3 DNA is TGCGCCAGCAGCTTGGACGCGACAGCCCCGAACACCGGGGAGCTGTTTTTT.

The chain couples TRBV29-1 to TRBJ1-1; 7 bases map to TRBD1. This CDR3 region has 15 residues. V lost 4 bases and J lost 0; bases outside the gene matches: 8. Germline V gene data show CDR1 as SQVTM and CDR2 as ANQGSEA. The CDR3 is CSVAAGQSLNTEAFF. The CDR3 DNA reads TGCAGCGTTGCGGCGGGACAGAGCTTGAACACTGAAGCTTTCTTT.

The chain combines TRBV15 with TRBJ2-6; D is unresolved. The CDR3 is 15 amino acids. V lost 2 bases, J lost 0 bases, and 5 bases lay in between. The germline V gene has CDR1 LNHNV and CDR2 YYDKDF (reference sequence). The CDR3 here is CATSRSLSGANVLTF. DNA for the CDR3: TGTGCCACCAGCAGATCCCTCTCTGGGGCCAACGTCCTGACTTTC.

The chain is built from TRBV11-3 and TRBJ1-6; perhaps TRBD1 as D (6 bases). This CDR3 comprises 15 residues. CDR1 and CDR2 from the germline V gene are SGHNT and YENEEA. The germline V and J ends were trimmed by 0 bases and 6 bases, with 9 bases remaining between them. The CDR3 DNA is TGTGCCAGCAGCTTAGATGGGGGCTCTAATTCACCCCTCCACTTT. It translates to CASSLDGGSNSPLHF.

This clone was seen a single time. J is TRBJ2-7 and V is TRBV5-6; 9 bases fit TRBD1. CDR3 length: 15 residues. Trimming at V came to 7 bases and at J to 1 base, leaving 9 bases not matched to a gene. Germline V gene lookup returns CDR1 SGHDT and CDR2 YYEEEE. CDR3 amino acids: CASVGGTGISYEQYF. The CDR3 DNA sequence: TGTGCCAGCGTTGGGGGGACAGGGATTTCCTACGAGCAGTACTTC.

This CDR3 is CATSRTGTYGYTF. For the CDR3, the DNA is TGTGCCACCTCACGGACAGGTACCTATGGCTACACCTTC. This rearrangement joins TRBV15 to TRBJ1-2; the match to TRBD1 covers 7 bases. The germline gives CDR1 LNHNV, CDR2 YYDKDF (reference sequence). With 8 bases clipped from V and 4 bases from J, the junction kept 7 bases outside the gene matches. This CDR3 comprises 13 residues. The variable domain in full, completed from reference TRBV15 and TRBJ1-2, reads DAMVIQNPRYQVTQFGKPVTLSCSQTLNHNVMYWYQQKSSQAPKLLFHYYDKDFNNEADTPDNFQSRRPNTSFCFLDIRSPGLGDTAMYLCATSRTGTYGYTFGSGTRLTVV.

The CDR3 DNA reads as TGTGCCAGCAGTTTCGGGGGGCCTTCCTACGAGCAGTACTTC. Translating it yields CASSFGGPSYEQYF. This rearrangement joins TRBV6-1 to TRBJ2-5; TRBD2 is a possible D gene (7 bases). The J call may be mistaken, given a closer DNA end match to TRBJ2-7. This CDR3 is 14 amino acids long. In germline, CDR1 is MNHNS, CDR2 SASEGT.

This clone was seen a single time. The gene calls are TRBV6-5 and TRBJ2-5; D may be TRBD1 (7 bases). Looked up from germline, CDR1 is MNHEY and CDR2 is SVGAGI. The CDR3 runs 11 residues. Trimming took off 10 bases at V and 7 bases at J, with 13 bases between the two ends. The CDR3 loop is CATEGAGTQYF. CDR3 DNA sequence: TGTGCCACGGAGGGGGCGGGGACCCAGTACTTC.

The chain joins TRBV19 to TRBJ1-2, with 7 nucleotides matching TRBD1. Germline V lookup: CDR1 LNHDA, CDR2 SQIVND (reference sequence). V was pared by 7 bases and J by 6 bases, with 17 bases of the junction left unmatched. The CDR3 spans 16 residues. Here the CDR3 reads CASTITPGTAVNGYTF. The CDR3 bases are TGTGCCAGTACCATTACTCCCGGGACAGCCGTAAATGGCTACACCTTC.

This chain uses TRBV19 with TRBJ2-3, with D perhaps TRBD2 (7 bases). The germline gives CDR1 LNHDA, CDR2 SQIVND (reference sequence). This CDR3 is built from 17 residues. The V gene lost 4 bases and the J gene lost 5 bases, with 22 bases spanning the gap. CDR3 residues: CASSNRQWGGAQDTQYF. CDR3 bases: TGTGCCAGTAGTAACCGCCAATGGGGGGGGGCGCAAGATACGCAGTATTTT.

The V and J genes are TRBV11-2 and TRBJ2-5; 8 nucleotides align to TRBD1. The V and J ends lost 3 bases and 2 bases, in that order; junction bases with no gene match: 2. The germline CDR1 and CDR2 sequences are SGHAT and FQNNGV. The CDR3 covers 14 residues. CDR3 loop: CASSFTGGQETQYF. CDR3 DNA sequence: TGTGCCAGCAGCTTTACAGGGGGGCAAGAGACCCAGTACTTC.

This chain links TRBV27 with TRBJ2-3; D is perhaps TRBD1 (6 bases). Trimming left V 3 bases short and J 1 base short, with 14 bases between. The germline gives CDR1 MNHEY, CDR2 SMNVEV (reference sequence). The CDR3 sequence is 16 residues long. CDR3 bases: TGTGCCAGCAGTTTGAATTCAGGGGTGGGCACAGATACGCAGTATTTT. It specifies CASSLNSGVGTDTQYF.